This T cell receptor beta chain appears in the sequencing data of a study of early T cells in non-severe SARS-CoV-2 infection. V shed 3 bases and J 5 bases; nucleotides not matched to a gene: 12. The CDR3 consists of 17 residues. CDR1 SGHTA and CDR2 FQGTGA come from the germline V gene. This clonotype was recorded a few times. Each CDR3 protein gets one entry after TCRdb re-called the 5' RACE reads with MiXCR. Altogether some 64,000 distinct CDR3 sequences are present, approximately 11% being singletons, with the ten largest covering 1.7%. The rearrangement links TRBV7-3 to TRBJ2-3; 9 bases align to TRBD2. Sequences were obtained from whole blood. The TCR was taken from an adult who was a healthcare worker with PCR-confirmed SARS-CoV-2 infection or an uninfected control (not recorded which). This chain's CDR3 is CASSFRRPRGGQDTQYF. The CDR3 region has the DNA TGTGCCAGCAGCTTCAGGCGTCCGCGGGGGGGCCAAGATACGCAGTATTTT.